This TCR beta chain derives from a study of T cell responses to AZD1222 COVID-19 vaccine (dated by TCRdb to about 2021). With respect to the entire study: A total of 230 to 250 trial participants underwent TCR sequencing, of whom 200 to 220 received two doses of AZD1222 and some 25 received two doses of the MenACWY control vaccine. Trial participants were enrolled into age subgroups of 18-55, 56-69 and 70-plus years, which contained approximately 150, 30 and 60 TCR-sequenced participants, respectively. Overall study outcomes, separate from this receptor: Because no samples from the day 14 peak response were available, repertoires could be characterized only after the peak T cell response. Participants were mostly white British and included more females than males, and it was suggested by the authors that clonal diversity may have been underestimated. Vaccine-associated CD4 TCRs spanned the whole spike protein, with dominant responses in regions 160-218 and 743-854. Epitopes outside the regions mutated in the B.1.351 and B.1.1.7 variants were reportedly recognized by nearly half of the unique spike-specific TCRs. After two AZD1222 doses, spike-specific TCR breadth and depth were significantly higher than at day 0 and than in MenACWY recipients. Conclusions about previously exposed vaccinees are limited because only a handful of AZD1222 recipients were SARS-CoV-2 seropositive at baseline. In the small 56-69-year group, the increase in depth fell short of significance, most likely because of low power.

The CDR3 regions of human TCRbeta chains were analyzed by immunosequencing. Concerning the study's data processing: Repertoire TCRs were checked for matches against a reference library of SARS-CoV-2-specific TCRs that had been generated using the MIRA antigen-specificity platform. Breadth meant the fraction of unique TCRs that were SARS-CoV-2-associated, whereas depth meant the fraction of total T cells that were SARS-CoV-2-associated. Using the MIRA data, every spike-specific TCR was mapped to the spike region that the TCR reacted to and assigned to either a CD4 or a CD8 class. Log10-transformed breadth and depth values were compared by one-way ANOVA with Sidak's multiple comparisons tests. Here the immuneACCESS table is served through TCRdb, limited to in-frame sequences with V and J called. Missing clones are a known gap in these copies; in checked studies unresolved V genes cover under half, and the rest lacks a known reason. V and J calls and clone size are copied from that table; D and trimming were computed from the DNA. The sample table contains 150,000 to 200,000 clones; only one count was recorded for roughly 88% of them. The ten largest clones represent 9.5% to 13% of the sample.

As regards this clone: Its antigen remains undetermined. The limits of the CDR3 on the DNA are not certain, so only TCRdb's listed CDR3 is given.

The meaning of the sample's time point label: about 28 days (+/-7) after the second vaccine dose. AZD1222 recipients with second doses at about 4 weeks or about 12 weeks were pooled, because spike-specific TCR depth and breadth did not differ between schedules. Samples from vaccinated people were obtained from the UK trials COV001 and COV002, which included a single-blind randomized controlled phase 2/3 trial of AZD1222 (ChAdOx1 nCoV-19) in healthy adults. For TCRbeta chain sequencing, PBMC samples from trial participants were taken at day 0 and at day 28 after the second dose. The source is an adult who received the AZD1222 COVID-19 vaccine. The sample in question was peripheral blood, obtained 28 days after the second AZD1222 dose.

Here the CDR3 is given as CASSSGQGPETQYF. Recombination connected TRBV6-5 to TRBJ2-5; no DNA check was done on the table's D call, TRBD1. The germline V gene sets CDR1 to MNHEY and CDR2 to SVGAGI. The cysteine opens and the phenylalanine closes a CDR3 of 14 amino acids.